This T cell receptor beta chain was identified in a study of blood T cell repertoires in COVID-19. For the study at large: From T cells, B-cell-depleted T cells, or PBMCs came the material, which was cDNA or gDNA.

As originally analysed: Quantification of nucleated cells was approximated via reference gene primer amplification. Libraries were prepared by immunoSEQ multiplex PCR; TCRdb keeps only in-frame clonotypes and omits some of them. That table supplies the V and J calls and clone size; D and trimming were determined from the DNA. The sample lists 35,000 to 45,000 clones; over 60% were seen once. The clonotype was recovered from a woman in her seventies with acute or convalescent COVID-19. Sequencing was performed on peripheral blood.

For the CDR3, the DNA is TGTGCCAGCAGACTCACAGGGAATCAGCCCCAGCATTTT. It encodes CASRLTGNQPQHF. This chain uses TRBV6-5 with TRBJ1-5; D possibly corresponds to TRBD1 (6 bases). The V and J ends lost 6 bases and 4 bases respectively, with 10 bases between them. Germline CDR1 and CDR2: MNHEY and SVGAGI. The CDR3 spans 13 residues.